A single sample is the source of the 16 T cell receptor beta chains below, sequenced in a study of response to subunit inactivated influenza vaccine. TCRdb redid the calling of the RT-PCR reads with MiXCR, one entry per CDR3 protein. Of approximately 570,000 distinct CDR3 sequences listed, roughly 8.2% are singletons. Sequenced material: PBMCs from blood, taken less than 30 months after vaccination. The receptors derive from a man aged 50 to 69 who received an inactivated influenza vaccine.

This clonotype showed up just a few times. The genes are TRBV7-2 and TRBJ2-1; 12 bases are shared with TRBD2. There are 15 residues in the CDR3. J was trimmed by 7 bases and V by 2 bases; bases with no gene match: 3. The V gene's germline CDR1 is SGHTA and CDR2 FQGNSA. This CDR3 reads CASSLLAGGRNEQFF. As DNA, the CDR3 is TGTGCCAGCAGCTTACTAGCGGGAGGGCGGAATGAGCAGTTCTTC. The whole variable domain, remainder taken from reference TRBV7-2 and TRBJ2-1, is GAGVSQSPSNKVTEKGKDVELRCDPISGHTALYWYRQSLGQGLEFLIYFQGNSAPDKSGLPSDRFSAERTGGSVSTLTIQRTQQEDSAVYLCASSLLAGGRNEQFFGPGTRLTVL.

The chain joins TRBV3-1 to TRBJ1-1; D remains ambiguous. Trimming pared 5 bases from V and 0 bases from J, leaving 13 bases between. Germline CDR1 and CDR2: LGHDT and YNNKEL (reference sequence). This CDR3 region has 15 residues. CDR3 protein: CASSNPGQVNTEAFF. For the CDR3, the DNA is TGTGCCAGCAGCAATCCCGGGCAGGTGAACACTGAAGCTTTCTTT.

This sequence joins TRBV6-2 or TRBV6-3 and TRBJ1-2; D is unresolved. V dropped 2 bases and J dropped 2 bases, with 15 bases sitting between them. This CDR3 comprises 16 residues. Germline assignment: CDR1 MNHEY and CDR2 SVGEGT. The CDR3 DNA follows: TGTGCCAGCAGTTACCCTAGTGGCACGAGAAACTATGGCTACACCTTC. Encoded protein: CASSYPSGTRNYGYTF.

This clonotype came up many times. The gene calls are TRBV20-1 and TRBJ1-1, with a tentative D call TRBD1 (5 bases). CDR3 size: 13 residues. The V end lost 6 bases, the J end lost 1 base, and 12 bases lay between the germline ends. The germline V gene has CDR1 DFQATT and CDR2 SNEGSKA (reference sequence). The CDR3 reads CSATRESNTEAFF. Here the CDR3 DNA reads TGCAGTGCCACCAGGGAGTCGAACACTGAAGCTTTCTTT.

There are many counts of this clonotype. This chain connects TRBV5-5 to TRBJ2-2; no clear D gene. Trimming took off 4 bases at V and 0 bases at J, with 13 bases between the two ends. The CDR3 runs to 16 residues. Germline CDR1 and CDR2: SGHKS and YYEKEE (reference sequence). This CDR3 is CASSQWQTANTGELFF. The CDR3 nucleotides are TGTGCCAGCAGCCAATGGCAAACCGCGAACACCGGGGAGCTGTTTTTT. Combining the CDR3 with reference TRBV5-5 and TRBJ2-2 gives the whole variable domain DAGVTQSPTHLIKTRGQQVTLRCSPISGHKSVSWYQQVLGQGPQFIFQYYEKEERGRGNFPDRFSARQFPNYSSELNVNALLLGDSALYLCASSQWQTANTGELFFGEGSRLTVL.

Ten or more counts support this clonotype. The chain joins TRBV12-3 or TRBV12-4 to TRBJ2-7, with 11 bases fitting TRBD1. Unmatched junction bases numbered 11, after V lost 4 bases and J lost 3 bases. The CDR3 spans 17 residues. The CDR3 reads CASSSQDRGQPVYEQYF. CDR3 nucleotides: TGTGCCAGCAGTTCCCAGGACAGGGGGCAACCCGTCTACGAGCAGTACTTC.

V usage is TRBV18 and J usage is TRBJ1-4, with a weak D call TRBD1 (6 bases). This CDR3 contains 16 residues. Germline lookup yields CDR1 KGHSH and CDR2 LQKENI. Trimming left V 5 bases short and J 8 bases short, with 21 bases between. The CDR3 region is CASSFDRRGGWEKLFF. CDR3 in DNA: TGTGCCAGCTCATTCGACCGGCGGGGGGGCTGGGAAAAACTGTTTTTT.

In this sample, this clonotype turned up a few times. The chain combines TRBV20-1 with TRBJ2-2, with 8 bases that match TRBD2. The CDR3 has 17 amino acids. Per the germline V gene, CDR1 is DFQATT and CDR2 is SNEGSKA (reference sequence). V trimming: 5 bases; J trimming: 1 base; junction bases outside the gene matches: 12. The DNA of the CDR3 is TGCAGTGCTCGGACTAGCTTGGGTAGAAGGAACACCGGGGAGCTGTTTTTT. Amino acid sequence: CSARTSLGRRNTGELFF.

This clonotype was seen ten or more times. The CDR3 region has the DNA TGCAGTGCCGTACCACTAGTCATGTACGAAGATACGCAGTATTTT. Translating gives CSAVPLVMYEDTQYF. The chain joins TRBV20-1 to TRBJ2-3; tentatively, D is TRBD2 (5 bases). This CDR3 has 15 amino acids. Germline CDR1 and CDR2: DFQATT and SNEGSKA (reference sequence). V dropped 6 bases and J dropped 5 bases, with 21 bases sitting between them.

A few counts support this clonotype. The rearrangement uses TRBV6-4 and TRBJ2-3; TRBD2 matches 11 bases. In germline, CDR1 is MRHNA, CDR2 SNTAGT. V gave up 3 bases and J gave up 3 bases; unmatched junction bases: 2. The CDR3 has 15 residues. The CDR3 loop is CASSDVAGGTDTQYF. Written as DNA, the CDR3 is TGTGCCAGCAGTGATGTAGCGGGAGGGACAGATACGCAGTATTTT.

This clonotype appeared a few times. J is TRBJ1-5 and V is TRBV10-3, with unresolved D. This CDR3 is 15 amino acids long. Germline V gene data show CDR1 as ENHRY and CDR2 as SYGVKD. V dropped 0 bases and J dropped 7 bases, with 13 bases sitting between them. The CDR3: CAISESDLSGQPQHF. CDR3 DNA sequence: TGTGCCATCAGTGAGTCGGACCTCTCGGGCCAGCCCCAGCATTTT.

This clonotype came up a few times. The chain has TRBV5-1 and TRBJ1-1; no definite D call. This CDR3 spans 15 amino acids. From germline, CDR1 is SGHRS and CDR2 YFSETQ. Trimming pared 0 bases from V and 5 bases from J, leaving 14 bases between. The CDR3 protein is CASSLAGNRGTEAFF. CDR3 DNA sequence: TGCGCCAGCAGCTTGGCAGGAAACAGAGGAACTGAAGCTTTCTTT.

This clonotype was recorded many times. The rearrangement links TRBV6-1 to TRBJ2-5; D perhaps matches TRBD1 (5 bases). CDR1 is MNHNS and CDR2 is SASEGT in the germline V gene. Trimming left V 5 bases short and J 2 bases short, with 12 bases between. The CDR3 is 14 residues long. This chain's CDR3 is CASSRGHLQETQYF. The CDR3 DNA sequence: TGTGCCAGCAGTCGCGGACACTTACAAGAGACCCAGTACTTC.

There are a few counts of this clonotype. V is TRBV12-3 or TRBV12-4 and J is TRBJ2-7; 7 positions agree with TRBD1. The CDR3 consists of 15 residues. Trimming took 6 bases from V and 1 from J; bases not matched to a gene: 9. This CDR3 reads CASSLGQLSSYEQYF. CDR3 DNA sequence: TGTGCCAGCAGCCTGGGACAGCTCTCGTCCTACGAGCAGTACTTC.

There are many counts of this clonotype. The chain recombines TRBV5-1 with TRBJ2-7; no clear D. The CDR3 covers 14 residues. Germline CDR1 is SGHRS and CDR2 is YFSETQ. V was pared by 0 bases and J by 1 base, with 8 bases between. CDR3 sequence: CASSLEVQSYEQYF. The CDR3 bases are TGCGCCAGCAGCTTGGAAGTCCAGTCCTACGAGCAGTACTTC.

A few counts support this clonotype. This chain links TRBV10-3 with TRBJ2-1; D ambiguous. V gave up 2 bases and J gave up 3 bases, with 5 bases separating them. Germline-derived CDR1 and CDR2 are ENHRY and SYGVKD. This CDR3 has 13 amino acids. The CDR3 spells CAISEVYYNEQFF. CDR3 bases: TGTGCCATCAGTGAGGTCTACTACAATGAGCAGTTCTTC.